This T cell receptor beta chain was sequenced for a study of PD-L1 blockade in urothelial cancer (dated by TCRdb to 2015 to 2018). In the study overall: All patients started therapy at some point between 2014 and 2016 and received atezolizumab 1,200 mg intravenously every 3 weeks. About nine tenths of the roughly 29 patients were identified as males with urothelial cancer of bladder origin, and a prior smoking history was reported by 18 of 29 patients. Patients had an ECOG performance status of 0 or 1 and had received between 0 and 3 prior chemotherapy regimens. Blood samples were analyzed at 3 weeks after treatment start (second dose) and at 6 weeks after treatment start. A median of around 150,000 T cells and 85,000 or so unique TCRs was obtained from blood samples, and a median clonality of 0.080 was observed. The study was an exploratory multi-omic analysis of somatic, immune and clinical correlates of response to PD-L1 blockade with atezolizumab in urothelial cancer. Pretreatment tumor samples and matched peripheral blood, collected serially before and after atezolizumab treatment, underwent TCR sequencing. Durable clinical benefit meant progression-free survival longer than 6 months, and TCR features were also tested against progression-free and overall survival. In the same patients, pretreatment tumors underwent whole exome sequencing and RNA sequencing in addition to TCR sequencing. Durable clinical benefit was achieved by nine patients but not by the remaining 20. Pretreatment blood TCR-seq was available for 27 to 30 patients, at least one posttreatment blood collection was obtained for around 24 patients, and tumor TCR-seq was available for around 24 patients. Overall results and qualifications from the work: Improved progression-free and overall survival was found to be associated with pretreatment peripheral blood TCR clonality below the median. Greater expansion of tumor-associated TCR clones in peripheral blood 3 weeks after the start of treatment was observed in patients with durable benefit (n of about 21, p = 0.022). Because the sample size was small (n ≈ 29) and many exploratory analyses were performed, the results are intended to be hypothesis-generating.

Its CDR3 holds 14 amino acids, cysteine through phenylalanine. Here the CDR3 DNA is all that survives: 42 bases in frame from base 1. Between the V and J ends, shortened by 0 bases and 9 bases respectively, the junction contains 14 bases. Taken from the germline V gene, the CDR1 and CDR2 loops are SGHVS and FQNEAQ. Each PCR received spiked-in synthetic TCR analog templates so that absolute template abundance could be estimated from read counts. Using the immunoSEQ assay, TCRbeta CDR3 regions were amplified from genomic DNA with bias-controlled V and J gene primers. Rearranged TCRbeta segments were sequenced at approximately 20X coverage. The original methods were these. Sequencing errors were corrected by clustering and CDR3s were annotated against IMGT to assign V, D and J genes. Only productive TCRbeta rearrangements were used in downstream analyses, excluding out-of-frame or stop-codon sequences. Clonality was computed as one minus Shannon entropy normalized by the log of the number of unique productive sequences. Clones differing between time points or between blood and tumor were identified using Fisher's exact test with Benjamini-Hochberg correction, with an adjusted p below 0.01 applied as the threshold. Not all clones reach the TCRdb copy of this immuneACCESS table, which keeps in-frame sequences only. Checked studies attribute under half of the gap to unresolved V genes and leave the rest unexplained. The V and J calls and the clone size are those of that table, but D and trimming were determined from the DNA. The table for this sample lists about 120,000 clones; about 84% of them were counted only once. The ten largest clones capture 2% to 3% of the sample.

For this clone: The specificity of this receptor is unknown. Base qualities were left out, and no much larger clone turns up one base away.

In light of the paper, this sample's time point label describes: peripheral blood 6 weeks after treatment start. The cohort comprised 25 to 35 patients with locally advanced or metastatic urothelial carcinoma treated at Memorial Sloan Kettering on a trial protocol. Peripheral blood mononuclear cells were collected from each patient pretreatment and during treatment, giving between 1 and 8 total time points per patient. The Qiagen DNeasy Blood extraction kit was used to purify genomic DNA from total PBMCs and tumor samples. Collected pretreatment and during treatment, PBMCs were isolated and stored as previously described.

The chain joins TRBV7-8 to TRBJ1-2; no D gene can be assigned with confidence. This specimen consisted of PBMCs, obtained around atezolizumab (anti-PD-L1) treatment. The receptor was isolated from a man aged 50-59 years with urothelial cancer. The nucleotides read TGTGCCAGCAGCTTAGCGACGGCGGGTGGGAGCTACACCTTC. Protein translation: CASSLATAGGSYTF.